This T cell receptor (beta chain) was profiled in a study of cytomegalovirus exposure and HLA in healthy donors. Notes on the study in general: It was confirmed in vitro that a few of the CMV-associated chains were specific for CMV antigens. Investigators reported 150 to 200 TCR beta chains as tied to cytomegalovirus. Most TCR sequences showed up rarely, but some public TCRs showed up in many donors. Accounts indicate the classifier identified cytomegalovirus status with strong specificity and sensitivity.

This clone appeared once. The antigen is undetermined. Profiling relied on immunoSEQ multiplex PCR, and the TCRdb table lists in-frame clones only, not all of them. Of 130,000 or so clones detected, 70% to 90% appear once; the ten largest clones hold 2% to 2.5%. Input material: PBMCs. The origin of this receptor is a woman aged 25 to 39 in good health and CMV-seronegative.

The CDR3 loop is CASSYRQGNSPLHF. CDR3 bases: TGTGCCAGCAGTTACCGACAGGGTAATTCACCCCTCCACTTT. The chain links TRBV6-5 to TRBJ1-6; TRBD1 matches 7 bases. The length of the CDR3 is 14 residues. CDR1 is MNHEY and CDR2 is SVGAGI in the germline V gene. The trim removed 2 bases at V and 6 bases at J, leaving 1 base unmatched.